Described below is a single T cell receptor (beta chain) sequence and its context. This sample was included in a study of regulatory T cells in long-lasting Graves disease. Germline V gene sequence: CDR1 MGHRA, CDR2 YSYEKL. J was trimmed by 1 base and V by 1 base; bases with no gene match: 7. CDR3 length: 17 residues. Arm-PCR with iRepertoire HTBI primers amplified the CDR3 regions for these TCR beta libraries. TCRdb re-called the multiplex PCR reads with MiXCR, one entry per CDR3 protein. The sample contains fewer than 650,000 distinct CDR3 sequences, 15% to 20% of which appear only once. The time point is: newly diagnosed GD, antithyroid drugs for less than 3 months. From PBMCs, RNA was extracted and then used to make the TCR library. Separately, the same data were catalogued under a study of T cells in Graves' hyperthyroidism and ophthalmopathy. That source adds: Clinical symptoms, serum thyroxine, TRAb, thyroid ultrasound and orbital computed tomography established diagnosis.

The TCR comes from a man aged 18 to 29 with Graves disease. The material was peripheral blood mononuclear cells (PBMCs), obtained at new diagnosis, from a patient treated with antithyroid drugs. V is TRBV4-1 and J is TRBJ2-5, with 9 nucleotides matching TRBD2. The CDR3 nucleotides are TGCGCCAGCAGCCAAGTTCTGGCGGGAGGGCCCCAAGAGACCCAGTACTTC. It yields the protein CASSQVLAGGPQETQYF.